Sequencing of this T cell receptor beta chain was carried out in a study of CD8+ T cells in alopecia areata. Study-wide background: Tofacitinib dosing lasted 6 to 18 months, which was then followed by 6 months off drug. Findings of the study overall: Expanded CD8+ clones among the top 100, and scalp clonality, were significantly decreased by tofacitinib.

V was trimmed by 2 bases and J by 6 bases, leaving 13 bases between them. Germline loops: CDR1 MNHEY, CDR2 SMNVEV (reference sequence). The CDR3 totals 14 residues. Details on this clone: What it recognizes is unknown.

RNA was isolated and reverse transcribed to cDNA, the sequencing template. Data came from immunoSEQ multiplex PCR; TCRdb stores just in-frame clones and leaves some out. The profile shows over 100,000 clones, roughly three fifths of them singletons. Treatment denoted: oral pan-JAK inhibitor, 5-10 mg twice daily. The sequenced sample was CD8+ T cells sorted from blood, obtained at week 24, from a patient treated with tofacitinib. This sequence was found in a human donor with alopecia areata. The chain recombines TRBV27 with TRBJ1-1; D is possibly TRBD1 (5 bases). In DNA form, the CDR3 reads TGTGCCAGCAGTTTAATGGGGGGGTTCGCTGAAGCTTTCTTT. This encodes CASSLMGGFAEAFF.